This T cell receptor beta chain comes out of a study of blood T cell repertoires in COVID-19. Per the original data handling: Reference gene primer amplification gave nucleated cell count estimates. Libraries were prepared by immunoSEQ multiplex PCR; TCRdb keeps only in-frame clonotypes and omits some of them. From that table come the V and J calls and clone size; the DNA was used to work out D and trimming. Of some 220,000 clones detected, around nine tenths appear once; the ten largest clones hold roughly 12%. Between the trimmed V and J ends, which lost 1 base and 0 bases, there was a span of 11 bases. This CDR3 has 15 amino acids. Germline assignment: CDR1 SGHRS and CDR2 YFSETQ.

Sequencing was performed on peripheral blood. This TCR came from a woman aged 18-30 years who had recovered from COVID-19. The chain combines TRBV5-1 with TRBJ2-7; D possibly corresponds to TRBD1 (5 bases). The CDR3 DNA reads TGCGCCAGCAGCTTGACAGGTATAAGCTCCTACGAGCAGTACTTC. It specifies CASSLTGISSYEQYF.